This T cell receptor beta chain was found in a study of T cell responses to AZD1222 COVID-19 vaccine. About the research overall: Pooled samples include second doses given at about 4 or 12 weeks.

The germline gives CDR1 MNHEY, CDR2 SVGAGI. V shed 6 bases, J shed 4 bases, and the junction held 5 bases outside the gene matches. The CDR3 loop spans 14 amino acids. Repertoires were generated with immunoSEQ multiplex PCR, while TCRdb's copy carries only in-frame clones and drops some. The data hold about 73,000 clones, with approximately 88% observed a single time. Sequencing used peripheral blood, obtained on day 0 of AZD1222 vaccination. The chain employs TRBV6-5 and TRBJ1-4, with TRBD1 matching 7 bases. This clonotype was obtained from an adult in good health. CDR3 bases: TGTGCCAGCAGAAACAGGGGTAATAATGAAAAACTGTTTTTT. Its translation is CASRNRGNNEKLFF.